This T cell receptor (beta chain) was sequenced during a study of blood T cell repertoires in COVID-19. At the level of the study: The United States, Italy and Spain were the sources of the acute and convalescent COVID-19 samples. T cells, B-cell-depleted T cells, or PBMCs provided the cDNA or gDNA that served as material.

CDR1 is SGHRS, CDR2 YFSETQ, per germline. With 4 bases removed from V and 1 base from J, the gap between germline ends came to 9 bases. This CDR3 comprises 13 residues. Authors' data handling: Reference gene primer amplification yielded estimated nucleated cell counts. Using immunoSEQ multiplex PCR, the repertoire was profiled, and TCRdb retains in-frame clones only, with some absent. The DNA was the basis for D and trimming; V, J and clone size are from that table. The table has over 200,000 clones, around nine tenths seen once. This clonotype was sampled from a man between 60 and 75 years old who had recovered from COVID-19. This chain links TRBV5-1 with TRBJ2-7, with D possibly being TRBD1 (5 bases). The source material was peripheral blood. CDR3 region: CASSPGNSYEQYF. The CDR3 nucleotides are TGCGCCAGCAGCCCAGGGAATTCCTACGAGCAGTACTTC. The full variable domain, its missing parts supplied by reference TRBV5-1 and TRBJ2-7, is KAGVTQTPRYLIKTRGQQVTLSCSPISGHRSVSWYQQTPGQGLQFLFEYFSETQRNKGNFPGRFSGRQFSNSRSEMNVSTLELGDSALYLCASSPGNSYEQYFGPGTRLTVT.